Listed below are T cell receptor beta chains from one sample, sequenced in a study of identical twins. TCRdb recomputed calls from the 5' RACE reads with MiXCR, one row per CDR3 protein. The sample gives about 520,000 distinct CDR3 sequences, 20% to 25% of which show up once; around 0.91% is in the top ten. The sample was also reused in another study, on T cells expressing NK-cell markers.

The material sequenced was CD4+ T cells sorted from blood. These receptors originate from a young woman in good health. CDR3s include the opening cysteine and the closing phenylalanine or tryptophan.

v_gene	j_gene	CDR3aa
TRBV5-1	TRBJ2-6	CASSLERQTGSGANVLTF
TRBV20-1	TRBJ1-2	CSATLQGTGGYTF
TRBV12-3/TRBV12-4	TRBJ1-1	CASSLAPQGDTEAFF
TRBV5-4	TRBJ2-7	CASSLQNYEQYF
TRBV20-1	TRBJ2-3	CSASSSGGAGDTQYF
TRBV6-1	TRBJ2-6	CASGLGQASSGANVLTF
TRBV12-3/TRBV12-4	TRBJ2-3	CASSASGDTQYF
TRBV29-1	TRBJ2-3	CSTGGVGEDTQYF
TRBV18	TRBJ2-7	CASSPRAGVIEQYF
TRBV7-6	TRBJ2-1	CASSLEYEQFF
TRBV20-1	TRBJ2-7	CSAHTQYEQYF
TRBV7-9	TRBJ2-3	CASSFGSRDTDTQYF
TRBV10-3	TRBJ2-7	CATQTGGPYEQYF
TRBV29-1	TRBJ1-1	CSGRYSSDTEAFF
TRBV14	TRBJ1-1	CASSQIGGYTEAFF
TRBV12-3/TRBV12-4	TRBJ2-1	CASKKGLAYNEQFF
TRBV29-1	TRBJ2-7	CSVRTGGHEQYF
TRBV28	TRBJ2-4	CASAGRDIQYF
TRBV12-3/TRBV12-4	TRBJ2-5	CASSPGSGRAMETQYF
TRBV12-3/TRBV12-4	TRBJ2-1	CASSLHRPSGSSYNEQFF
TRBV7-2	TRBJ2-5	CASSNSGLQETQYF
TRBV29-1	TRBJ1-2	CSVEDRGPRGYTF
TRBV20-1	TRBJ2-3	CSAFERGPQYF
TRBV19	TRBJ1-1	CASRQFNTEAFF
TRBV9	TRBJ1-2	CASSVTGPGHDYTF
TRBV29-1	TRBJ2-1	CSGGVGTVHNEQFF
TRBV7-9	TRBJ2-1	CASSPGGGEFF
TRBV7-2	TRBJ2-3	CASGATLRDTQYF
TRBV4-3	TRBJ1-2	CASSHGTGQYGYTF
TRBV19	TRBJ2-3	CASRRGGQMVDTQYF
TRBV20-1	TRBJ1-5	CSARRRVEQPQHF
TRBV11-2	TRBJ2-5	CASSFPAETQYF
TRBV7-9	TRBJ2-3	CASSFASGDTDTQYF
TRBV20-1	TRBJ1-1	CSARDSGTGVTEAFF
TRBV20-1	TRBJ1-3	CSADREGNTIYF
TRBV6-5	TRBJ1-1	CASSFGRGRLAFF
TRBV2	TRBJ2-1	CASSKGGLGSYNEQFF
TRBV12-3/TRBV12-4	TRBJ2-3	CASSFRASGSLTQYF
TRBV20-1	TRBJ2-7	CSARTSKQYF
TRBV20-1	TRBJ2-6	CSASGGSAGANVLTF
TRBV18	TRBJ2-6	CASSQRQGLLSGANVLTF
TRBV12-3/TRBV12-4	TRBJ2-3	CASGRGDTQYF
TRBV5-1	TRBJ1-1	CASSFEGAGGTEAFF
TRBV5-1	TRBJ2-7	CASSVVSSGYEQYF
TRBV18	TRBJ2-3	CASSPPGTGVTDTQYF